Following are 28 T cell receptor beta chains from one sample sequenced in a study of persistence of HIV-infected CD4 T cells. Overlapping HIV-1 Gag 15-mer peptides at 0.8 to 1 ug per peptide per mL were used. Memory cells lacking CD40L and CD69 with high CD45RO were sorted. These receptors' targets are unknown. The libraries were made with immunoSEQ version 4 in survey mode. The method was immunoSEQ multiplex PCR; TCRdb's version includes in-frame clones alone and lacks a portion of them. This sample carries about 36,000 clones, more than 70% of them seen once, and the ten largest clones take around 5.4%. Sequencing was performed on cultured CD4+ T cells from PBMCs, taken from a patient who received antiretroviral therapy. The receptors here all came from an adult with HIV. The donor label of this sample is uncertain.

The chain is built from TRBV2 and TRBJ2-2; 7 positions agree with TRBD1. With 4 bases clipped from V and 5 bases from J, the junction kept 7 bases outside the gene matches. This CDR3 region has 15 residues. Germline values: CDR1 SNHLY, CDR2 FYNNEI. This chain's CDR3 is CASSVEAGGTGELFF. The CDR3 coding sequence is TGTGCCAGCAGTGTCGAGGCAGGGGGAACCGGGGAGCTGTTTTTT.

J is TRBJ2-3 and V is TRBV7-8; 11 nucleotides match TRBD1. Germline values: CDR1 SGHVS, CDR2 FQNEAQ. V was clipped by 1 base and J by 1 base; unmatched bases: 7. The CDR3 contains 18 residues. DNA for the CDR3: TGTGCCAGCAGCTTAGATGGGGACAGGGGGATAGGCACAGATACGCAGTATTTT. Its protein product is CASSLDGDRGIGTDTQYF. The full variable domain, its missing parts supplied by reference TRBV7-8 and TRBJ2-3, is GAGVSQSPRYKVAKRGQDVALRCDPISGHVSLFWYQQALGQGPEFLTYFQNEAQLDKSGLPSDRFFAERPEGSVSTLKIQRTQQEDSAVYLCASSLDGDRGIGTDTQYFGPGTRLTVL.

The J gene is TRBJ2-7, the V gene TRBV9; D not certain. The V gene lost 2 bases and the J gene lost 1 base, with 10 bases spanning the gap. The CDR3 is made up of 14 amino acids. Germline CDR1 is SGDLS and CDR2 is YYNGEE. CDR3 coding DNA: TGTGCCAGCAGCGTGAGAGGTTTTTCCTACGAGCAGTACTTC. Translating it yields CASSVRGFSYEQYF.

This clone has a single count. This chain links TRBV10-1 with TRBJ2-1, with 7 positions matching TRBD1. Germline V gives CDR1 WNHNN, CDR2 SYGVQD (reference sequence). J lost 7 bases, V lost 4 bases, and 10 bases had no gene match. The CDR3 is 15 amino acids. The CDR3 reads CASSGNRGRKNEQFF. The CDR3 DNA reads as TGCGCCAGCAGTGGTAACAGGGGAAGGAAGAATGAGCAGTTCTTC.

Remarks on this clone: The same CDR3 arises from other DNA sequences in this sample as well. The chain uses TRBV19 and TRBJ1-3; D uncertain. The CDR3 totals 14 residues. V lost 4 bases and J lost 1, with 8 bases in between. Germline V gene sequence: CDR1 LNHDA, CDR2 SQIVND (reference sequence). CDR3 DNA sequence: TGTGCCAGTAGTAAGGTGTCATCTGGAAACACCATATATTTT. Translating gives CASSKVSSGNTIYF.

The gene calls are TRBV5-4 and TRBJ1-2; maybe TRBD1 (5 bases). With 0 bases removed from V and 4 bases from J, the gap between germline ends came to 7 bases. This CDR3 has 13 residues. Germline CDR1 is SGHNT and CDR2 is YYREEE (reference sequence). DNA for the CDR3: TGTGCCAGCAGCTTGGAGGGACTCTATGGCTACACCTTC. Its translation: CASSLEGLYGYTF.

In its sample, this clone was seen once. J is TRBJ2-2 and V is TRBV29-1, with TRBD2 matching over 11 bases. Looked up from germline, CDR1 is SQVTM and CDR2 is ANQGSEA. The CDR3 extends over 17 amino acids. J gave up 5 bases and V 4 bases, and 12 bases lay outside the gene matches. The DNA for the CDR3 is TGCAGCGTTGTTATACCTAGCGGGGGGCCTTATACCGGGGAGCTGTTTTTT. Protein: CSVVIPSGGPYTGELFF.

The rearrangement links TRBV18 to TRBJ2-3; 10 bases agree with TRBD2. The V segment lost 8 bases and the J segment 0 bases; nucleotides outside the gene matches: 2. Germline V gene lookup returns CDR1 KGHSH and CDR2 LQKENI. CDR3 length: 14 amino acids. The CDR3 here is CASLAGASTDTQYF. The CDR3 bases are TGTGCCAGCCTAGCGGGGGCCAGCACAGATACGCAGTATTTT.

This clone has only one observation. The rearrangement uses TRBV6-2 or TRBV6-3 and TRBJ1-5; no definite D call. Between the trimmed V and J ends, which lost 2 bases and 2 bases, there was a span of 13 bases. Germline loops: CDR1 MNHEY, CDR2 SVGEGT. The CDR3 has 16 amino acids. The CDR3 spells CASSYREPEGNQPQHF. The CDR3 region has the DNA TGTGCCAGCAGTTACCGGGAACCCGAAGGCAATCAGCCCCAGCATTTT.

This sequence joins TRBV11-1 and TRBJ1-5; no definite D call. Trimming left V 2 bases short and J 5 bases short, with 7 bases between. The germline CDR1 and CDR2 sequences are SGHAT and FQDESV (reference sequence). This CDR3 comprises 13 residues. For the CDR3, the DNA is TGTGCCAGCAGCTTAAGCGTAGATCAGCCCCAGCATTTT. Its translation is CASSLSVDQPQHF.

The DNA for the CDR3 is TGTGCCAGCAGCAGACTAGCGGGGGAGGTTGAGCAGTTCTTC. Its translation: CASSRLAGEVEQFF. The chain uses TRBV7-2 and TRBJ2-1, with 12 bases aligning to TRBD2. CDR3 size: 14 residues. Germline CDR1 is SGHTA and CDR2 is FQGNSA. V shed 5 bases, J shed 9 bases, and the junction held 5 bases outside the gene matches.

This chain joins TRBV3-1 (or the pseudogene TRBV3-2) and TRBJ2-1; no reliable D call. Deletions cut 4 bases from V and 2 bases from J, with 6 bases between. CDR3 length equals 13 residues. The V gene's germline CDR1 is LGHDT and CDR2 YNNKEL (reference sequence). CDR3 sequence reads: CASSPFTYNEQFF. In nucleotides, the CDR3 is TGTGCCAGCAGCCCCTTTACCTACAATGAGCAGTTCTTC.

This CDR3 is CASTRLAGAQGTQYF. The DNA of the CDR3 is TGTGCCAGCACGAGACTAGCGGGGGCGCAGGGTACGCAGTATTTT. The V call is TRBV2, the J call TRBJ2-3, with 12 bases that match TRBD2. The CDR3 has 15 amino acids. Trimming at V came to 7 bases and at J to 8 bases, leaving 10 bases not matched to a gene. Germline V lookup: CDR1 SNHLY, CDR2 FYNNEI. Based on the CDR3 plus reference TRBV2 and TRBJ2-3, the full variable domain is EPEVTQTPSHQVTQMGQEVILRCVPISNHLYFYWYRQILGQKVEFLVSFYNNEISEKSEIFDDQFSVERPDGSNFTLKIRSTKLEDSAMYFCASTRLAGAQGTQYFGPGTRLTVL.

This clone was seen more than once but under ten times. The chain recombines TRBV9 with TRBJ1-5; no clear D gene. This CDR3 contains 13 residues. Germline lookup yields CDR1 SGDLS and CDR2 YYNGEE. Trimming shortened V by 3 bases and J by 1 base, and 5 bases separated the two germline ends. CDR3 bases: TGTGCCAGCAGCGAGAGAAGCAATCAGCCCCAGCATTTT. Its protein is CASSERSNQPQHF.

This clone was recorded a few times. V is TRBV19 and J is TRBJ2-1; 11 nucleotides line up with TRBD2. Germline V lookup: CDR1 LNHDA, CDR2 SQIVND (reference sequence). The CDR3 has 16 residues. Trimming removed 6 bases from V and 1 base from J; junction bases left unmatched: 5. The CDR3 DNA reads TGTGCCAGTAGGCGGCTAGCGGGGGGTTCCTACAATGAGCAGTTCTTC. Amino acid sequence: CASRRLAGGSYNEQFF.

The genes are TRBV6-1 and TRBJ2-1, with 8 bases matching TRBD2. V trimming: 1 base; J trimming: 4 bases; junction bases outside the gene matches: 9. Looked up from germline, CDR1 is MNHNS and CDR2 is SASEGT. The CDR3 covers 17 residues. The CDR3 bases are TGTGCCAGCAGTGAAGGAAGCGGGGGAAGACAATACAATGAGCAGTTCTTC. Translating it yields CASSEGSGGRQYNEQFF.

V usage is TRBV10-2 and J usage is TRBJ1-5; possibly TRBD1 for D (6 bases). The CDR3 runs to 16 residues. CDR1 WSHSY and CDR2 SAAADI come from the germline V gene. V was pared by 2 bases and J by 7 bases, with 18 bases between. DNA for the CDR3: TGCGCCAGCAGTGAGCGGGCGGCAGGGGAGGGACAGCCCCAGCATTTT. Translated, it gives CASSERAAGEGQPQHF.

The chain has TRBV19 and TRBJ2-3; 10 bases align to TRBD2. The CDR3 has 15 amino acids. Germline V gene sequence: CDR1 LNHDA, CDR2 SQIVND (reference sequence). The V gene end was trimmed by 6 bases and the J gene end by 1 base; junction bases not matched to a gene: 4. The CDR3 reads CASSQGTSGTDTQYF. For the CDR3, the DNA is TGTGCCAGTAGCCAAGGGACTAGCGGCACAGATACGCAGTATTTT. Looking up the rest from reference TRBV19 and TRBJ2-3 gives the full variable domain: DGGITQSPKYLFRKEGQNVTLSCEQNLNHDAMYWYRQDPGQGLRLIYYSQIVNDFQKGDIAEGYSVSREKKESFPLTVTSAQKNPTAFYLCASSQGTSGTDTQYFGPGTRLTVL.

The chain couples TRBV6-5 to TRBJ1-4; D perhaps matches TRBD1 (5 bases). The CDR3 loop spans 15 amino acids. Per the germline V gene, CDR1 is MNHEY and CDR2 is SVGAGI. Trimming left V 5 bases short and J 7 bases short, with 17 bases between. The CDR3 nucleotides read TGTGCCAGCAGTCCTACCGGGACTTGGGCTGAAAAACTGTTTTTT. This sequence encodes CASSPTGTWAEKLFF.

The chain uses TRBV20-1 and TRBJ2-1, with TRBD1 as a possible D gene (5 bases). Trimming removed 6 bases at V and 10 bases at J, with 13 bases between. The germline V gene has CDR1 DFQATT and CDR2 SNEGSKA (reference sequence). This CDR3 has 11 residues. The CDR3 sequence: CSAFRVREQFF. The CDR3 coding sequence is TGCAGTGCATTCAGGGTAAGAGAGCAGTTCTTC.

This clone has more than one count but fewer than ten. The genes are TRBV6-6 and TRBJ1-6, with D unclear. Looked up from germline, CDR1 is MNHNY and CDR2 is SVGAGI (reference sequence). Trimming removed 2 bases at V and 9 bases at J, with 2 bases between. The CDR3 runs 11 residues. The CDR3 coding sequence is TGTGCCAGCAGTTACGCTTCACCCCTCCACTTT. This encodes CASSYASPLHF.

The genes are TRBV6-2 or TRBV6-3 and TRBJ1-1, with 7 bases that match TRBD1. V shed 5 bases and J 0 bases; nucleotides not matched to a gene: 3. Germline V gene sequence: CDR1 MNHEY, CDR2 SVGEGT. The CDR3 has 14 residues. This CDR3 reads CASSDRDVNTEAFF. The CDR3 bases are TGTGCCAGCAGTGACAGGGATGTGAACACTGAAGCTTTCTTT.

This CDR3 is CASSSQLAGASYNEQFF. CDR3 DNA: TGTGCCAGCAGCAGTCAATTAGCGGGGGCGTCCTACAATGAGCAGTTCTTC. The chain uses TRBV7-2 and TRBJ2-1, with TRBD2 identical over 9 bases. The CDR3 is 17 amino acids. V trimming: 5 bases; J trimming: 1 base; junction bases outside the gene matches: 9. CDR1 is SGHTA, CDR2 FQGNSA, per germline. The full variable domain, rest sourced from reference TRBV7-2 and TRBJ2-1, is GAGVSQSPSNKVTEKGKDVELRCDPISGHTALYWYRQSLGQGLEFLIYFQGNSAPDKSGLPSDRFSAERTGGSVSTLTIQRTQQEDSAVYLCASSSQLAGASYNEQFFGPGTRLTVL.

This chain uses TRBV5-1 with TRBJ1-6; D ambiguous. Trimming shortened V by 0 bases and J by 0 bases, and 7 bases separated the two germline ends. The CDR3 runs 16 residues. CDR1 is SGHRS, CDR2 YFSETQ, per germline. CDR3 loop: CASSLGVVSYNSPLHF. CDR3 DNA sequence: TGCGCCAGCAGCTTGGGGGTGGTCTCCTATAATTCACCCCTCCACTTT.

This sequence joins TRBV7-3 and TRBJ2-5; unclear D gene. The CDR3 contains 13 residues. Per the germline V gene, CDR1 is SGHTA and CDR2 is FQGTGA. Trimming shortened V by 3 bases and J by 2 bases, and 7 bases separated the two germline ends. Here the CDR3 reads CASSLSPQETQYF. The CDR3 DNA reads TGTGCCAGCAGCTTGTCACCACAAGAGACCCAGTACTTC.

The chain combines TRBV5-1 with TRBJ1-1, with D maybe TRBD1 (6 bases). In germline, CDR1 is SGHRS, CDR2 YFSETQ. The germline V and J ends were trimmed by 0 bases and 4 bases, with 16 bases remaining between them. The CDR3 has 16 amino acids. In DNA, the CDR3 is TGCGCCAGCAGCTTGGCCGGGGGGGCCCTGGGCACTGAAGCTTTCTTT. It specifies CASSLAGGALGTEAFF.

The chain uses TRBV19 and TRBJ2-1, with 14 nucleotides matching TRBD2. Unmatched junction bases numbered 8, after V lost 6 bases and J lost 10 bases. This CDR3 contains 15 residues. The germline V gene encodes CDR1 LNHDA and CDR2 SQIVND (reference sequence). CDR3 residues: CASSPRTSGGREQFF. The CDR3 DNA sequence: TGTGCCAGTAGCCCACGGACTAGCGGGGGGCGCGAGCAGTTCTTC.

The V and J genes are TRBV28 and TRBJ1-2; a possible D gene is TRBD1 (6 bases). Per the germline V gene, CDR1 is MDHEN and CDR2 is SYDVKM. V lost 6 bases, J lost 5 bases, and 19 bases lay in between. The CDR3 has 15 residues. CDR3 loop: CASSVAGHARYGYTF. The CDR3 nucleotides are TGTGCCAGCAGCGTCGCGGGACACGCGCGGTATGGCTACACCTTC.